These 5 T cell receptor beta chains came from one sample sequenced in a study of T cell responses to AZD1222 COVID-19 vaccine. This table comes from immunoSEQ multiplex PCR, and its TCRdb copy is limited to in-frame clones, with some not included. The sample shows about 180,000 clones, 94% of them seen only once. Sequences were derived from peripheral blood, sampled 28 days after the second AZD1222 dose. The source of these receptors is an adult who received the AZD1222 COVID-19 vaccine.

The rearrangement links TRBV9 to TRBJ2-7; 8 nucleotides match TRBD2. This CDR3 contains 13 residues. Per the germline V gene, CDR1 is SGDLS and CDR2 is YYNGEE. V was pared by 4 bases and J by 4 bases, with 4 bases of the junction left unmatched. The CDR3 reads CASSPRGDYEQYF. The CDR3 bases are TGTGCCAGCAGCCCGCGGGGGGATTACGAGCAGTACTTC.

The chain couples TRBV10-1 to TRBJ1-1; the D gene is possibly TRBD1 (5 bases). V lost 10 bases, J lost 6 bases, and 18 bases lay in between. Germline V lookup: CDR1 WNHNN, CDR2 SYGVQD (reference sequence). The CDR3 has 13 amino acids. Here the CDR3 reads CATYQGRVPEAFF. CDR3 bases: TGCGCCACCTATCAGGGTCGCGTCCCTGAAGCTTTCTTT.

This clone was seen a handful of times. This sequence joins TRBV7-8 and TRBJ2-1; perhaps D is TRBD1 or TRBD2 (5 bases each). The CDR3 totals 16 residues. The V end was cut by 5 bases, the J end by 2 bases, with 16 bases between. The germline CDR1 and CDR2 sequences are SGHVS and FQNEAQ. The CDR3 DNA reads TGTGCCAGCAGCCCATCCGGGACCCGAACCTACAATGAGCAGTTCTTC. It codes for CASSPSGTRTYNEQFF.

This chain connects TRBV20-1 to TRBJ2-3; 10 nucleotides agree with TRBD2. CDR1 and CDR2 (germline): DFQATT, SNEGSKA (reference sequence). Unmatched junction bases numbered 5, after V lost 3 bases and J lost 2 bases. CDR3 length equals 15 residues. The CDR3 nucleotides are TGCAGTGCTAGTTGGGGACTAGCGAACACAGATACGCAGTATTTT. Protein product: CSASWGLANTDTQYF.

V is TRBV15 and J is TRBJ2-3; TRBD2 matches 8 bases. The V and J ends lost 1 base and 2 bases, in that order; junction bases with no gene match: 2. The CDR3 spans 15 residues. In germline, CDR1 is LNHNV, CDR2 YYDKDF (reference sequence). The CDR3 sequence: CATSRGAGVTDTQYF. CDR3 in DNA: TGTGCCACCAGCAGAGGAGCGGGAGTCACAGATACGCAGTATTTT.